The rows below give T cell receptor beta chains drawn from one sample of a study of shared clonotypes between healthy human individuals. Sequencing was performed with immunoSEQ multiplex PCR; in TCRdb, only in-frame clones are kept and a portion is missing. The sample records about 520,000 clones, about 96% being singletons. The specimen sequenced was naive CD4+ T cells sorted from blood. The receptors derive from a woman under 40 in good health. The CDR3 runs from the conserved cysteine through the conserved F or W. The D gene is left open where the match is weak. Clone size is shown for a subset of rows, as once, few, many or a class of expanded clone.

TRBD2,TRBJ2-5,TRBV4-1,.,TGCGCCAGCAGCCTACTAGCGGGAGGGCTGGAGACCCAGTACTTC,CASSLLAGGLETQYF
.,TRBJ1-1,TRBV14,.,TGTGCCAGCAGCCCCGGGGGTCGGGTCGACTTTACAGCTTTCTTT,CASSPGGRVDFTAFF
.,TRBJ1-1,TRBV7-9,.,TGTGCCAGCAGCTTCGGGGACACGCCGAACACTGAAGCTTTCTTT,CASSFGDTPNTEAFF
.,TRBJ1-1,TRBV6-6,.,TGTGCCAGCACGAGGGGGATTAACACTGAAGCTTTCTTT,CASTRGINTEAFF
.,TRBJ2-7,TRBV7-9,.,TGTGCCAGCAGCTTAGGGACTGTCCTACGCGAGCAGTACTTC,CASSLGTVLREQYF
.,TRBJ2-1,TRBV4-1,.,TGCGCCAGCAGCCAAGTCCCCGGGATTGAGCAGTTCTTC,CASSQVPGIEQFF
.,TRBJ1-1,TRBV28,once,TGTGCCAGCAGCTTAACGCTAAGGAGGGGATCCACTGAAGCTTTCTTT,CASSLTLRRGSTEAFF
TRBD2,TRBJ2-1,TRBV5-1,.,TGCGCCAGCAGCTTGTTAGCGGGAGTCTCTTCCAATGAGCAGTTCTTC,CASSLLAGVSSNEQFF
TRBD2,TRBJ2-7,TRBV5-1,.,TGCGCCAGCAGGGCCCTAGCGGGTTACGAGCAGTACTTC,CASRALAGYEQYF
TRBD1,TRBJ1-5,TRBV28,.,TGTGCCAGCAAGGTGACAGGGAGCACCCAGCATTTT,CASKVTGSTQHF